The clone carrying this T cell receptor (beta chain) was seen only once. A read error is possible here, since a much larger clone lies one base away. This record belongs to a study of T cells in Graves' hyperthyroidism and ophthalmopathy. CDR3 size: 14 residues. Germline-derived CDR1 and CDR2 are SGHAT and FQNNGV. Trimming removed 1 base at V and 2 bases at J, with 9 bases between. Amplified TCR beta CDR3 regions came from RNA transcripts. The HTBI primer set was used in a first-round RT-PCR of the TCR CDR3. MiXCR was run by TCRdb on the multiplex PCR reads, yielding one entry per CDR3 protein. The profile covers around 700,000 distinct CDR3 sequences, with 30% to 40% appearing a single time and around 30% taken by the ten largest.

The V call is TRBV11-2, the J call TRBJ2-7; D unresolved. This clonotype was sampled from a middle-aged woman with Graves' hyperthyroidism. The sequenced material came from blood. CDR3 sequence reads: CASSLGEGPYEQYF. The CDR3 DNA reads as TGTGCCAGCAGCTTAGGGGAAGGACCCTACGAGCAGTACTTC.